The next 26 T cell receptor beta chains were all read from a single sample in a study of shared clonotypes between healthy human individuals. Naive CD8 cells, CD45RO-negative and positively selected for CCR7, excluded terminally differentiated effector memory CD45RA+ cells. Repertoires were generated with immunoSEQ multiplex PCR, while TCRdb's copy carries only in-frame clones and drops some. The sample carries under 2,000,000 clones, roughly 94% recorded once. Sequenced material: naive CD8+ T cells sorted from blood. These receptors all come from a man between 18 and 29 years old in good health.

Worth noting for this clone: The sample has other DNA sequences that encode this CDR3 too. The chain employs TRBV29-1 and TRBJ2-5, with D maybe TRBD2 (5 bases). Germline assignment: CDR1 SQVTM and CDR2 ANQGSEA. Trimming cost V 6 bases and J 3 bases, with 5 bases left between them. The CDR3 extends over 10 amino acids. In DNA, the CDR3 is TGCAGCGTGGAGGAAGAGACCCAGTACTTC. This gives the protein CSVEEETQYF.

The rearrangement links TRBV30 to TRBJ2-5; D remains ambiguous. CDR3 length: 14 residues. Looked up from germline, CDR1 is GTSNPN and CDR2 is SVGIG (reference sequence). V lost 3 bases to trimming and J lost 1 base, with 12 bases between them. The CDR3 DNA sequence: TGTGCCTGGAGGGGTCATTGGACCCAAGAGACCCAGTACTTC. This gives the protein CAWRGHWTQETQYF.

The CDR3 protein is CSVVARDRDGYTF. The CDR3 DNA reads as TGCAGCGTTGTGGCCCGGGACAGGGATGGCTACACCTTC. The chain employs TRBV29-1 and TRBJ1-2; 9 bases align to TRBD1. Germline V lookup: CDR1 SQVTM, CDR2 ANQGSEA. The J segment lost 6 bases and the V segment lost 4 bases, leaving 6 bases of the junction unmatched. The CDR3 has 13 residues.

The rearrangement uses TRBV2 and TRBJ2-1; 12 nucleotides agree with TRBD2. Per germline, CDR1 SNHLY and CDR2 FYNNEI. This CDR3 has 13 amino acids. V was clipped by 10 bases and J by 15 bases; unmatched bases: 13. This CDR3 is CAIETSGSPLSFF. DNA of the CDR3: TGTGCCATCGAGACTAGCGGGAGTCCCCTATCGTTCTTC.

The chain uses TRBV6-6 and TRBJ1-1, with D possibly TRBD1 on 5 matching bases. Trimming shortened V by 6 bases and J by 4 bases, and 15 bases separated the two germline ends. The length of the CDR3 is 14 residues. The germline CDR1 and CDR2 sequences are MNHNY and SVGAGI (reference sequence). The CDR3 is CASSPNSGITEAFF. In DNA, the CDR3 is TGTGCCAGCAGCCCCAATTCAGGGATCACTGAAGCTTTCTTT.

The chain links TRBV7-9 to TRBJ2-7, with D perhaps TRBD1 or TRBD2 (5 bases each). The CDR3 loop spans 16 amino acids. From germline, CDR1 is SEHNR and CDR2 FQNEAQ (reference sequence). Trimming cost V 3 bases and J 0 bases, with 15 bases left between them. Here the CDR3 DNA reads TGTGCCAGCAGCTTGGCCCTAGGGGCGGGCTCCTACGAGCAGTACTTC. Translating gives CASSLALGAGSYEQYF.

A remark on this clone: A much larger clonotype is one base distant, so this may be a read error. The sample contains more than one DNA sequence encoding this CDR3. V and J are TRBV30 and TRBJ2-7, with D perhaps matching TRBD2 (5 bases). Trimming removed 0 bases at V and 2 bases at J, with 5 bases between. Germline V gene sequence: CDR1 GTSNPN, CDR2 SVGIG (reference sequence). There are 12 residues in the CDR3. The DNA for the CDR3 is TGTGCCTGGAGTGTAGCGGCCTACGAGCAGTACTTC. Translated: CAWSVAAYEQYF.

The chain couples TRBV4-3 to TRBJ2-2; D gene uncertain. Germline CDR1 LGHNA, CDR2 YSLEER. The CDR3 length is 19 residues. V lost 4 bases and J lost 5, with 26 bases in between. The chain's CDR3 is CASSPEAFLTDFFTGELFF. DNA for the CDR3: TGCGCCAGCAGCCCCGAGGCATTTCTTACCGACTTCTTTACCGGGGAGCTGTTTTTT.

This clone is a singleton in its sample. The chain is built from TRBV27 and TRBJ1-1, with 8 nucleotides matching TRBD1. CDR1 is MNHEY and CDR2 is SMNVEV in the germline V gene (reference sequence). The V gene end was trimmed by 6 bases and the J gene end by 1 base; junction bases not matched to a gene: 4. This CDR3 has 14 residues. The CDR3 sequence is CASSRQGSNTEAFF. Here the CDR3 DNA reads TGTGCCAGCAGCCGACAGGGGTCGAACACTGAAGCTTTCTTT.

The chain recombines TRBV9 with TRBJ2-7; 9 nucleotides align to TRBD1. The CDR3 has 15 residues. Unmatched junction bases numbered 7, after V lost 4 bases and J lost 2 bases. The V gene's germline CDR1 is SGDLS and CDR2 YYNGEE. The CDR3 is CASSPTGTGTYEQYF. CDR3 coding DNA: TGTGCCAGCAGCCCAACCGGGACAGGGACCTACGAGCAGTACTTC.

In the case of this clone: The same CDR3 can be traced to other DNA sequences in this sample. The chain employs TRBV5-1 and TRBJ2-3; 7 positions match TRBD2. The germline gives CDR1 SGHRS, CDR2 YFSETQ. This CDR3 has 14 residues. J lost 1 base, V lost 2 bases, and 1 base had no gene match. The CDR3 spells CASSLTSGTDTQYF. DNA of the CDR3: TGCGCCAGCAGCTTAACTAGCGGCACAGATACGCAGTATTTT.

To note about this clone: This sample also contains other DNA sequences that code for the same CDR3. This chain uses TRBV4-1 with TRBJ2-1, with 7 bases that match TRBD2. The CDR3 length is 14 residues. Looked up from germline, CDR1 is MGHRA and CDR2 is YSYEKL. V lost 1 base to trimming and J lost 5 bases; unmatched junction nucleotides: 2. This CDR3 is CASSQGLADNEQFF. In DNA form, the CDR3 reads TGCGCCAGCAGCCAAGGTCTAGCGGACAATGAGCAGTTCTTC.

This chain uses TRBV11-3 with TRBJ2-7; D ambiguous. Germline CDR1 and CDR2: SGHNT and YENEEA. V lost 4 bases and J 1 base, leaving 8 bases between the germline ends. The CDR3 contains 13 residues. The CDR3 DNA follows: TGTGCCAGCAGCTATGGGGTTTCCTACGAGCAGTACTTC. Its protein product is CASSYGVSYEQYF. The variable domain in full, with the rest retrieved from reference TRBV11-3 and TRBJ2-7, is EAGVVQSPRYKIIEKKQPVAFWCNPISGHNTLYWYLQNLGQGPELLIRYENEEAVDDSQLPKDRFSAERLKGVDSTLKIQPAELGDSAVYLCASSYGVSYEQYFGPGTRLTVT.

CDR3 in amino acids: CASSIDWVGTGRNEQFF. DNA of the CDR3: TGTGCCAGTAGTATAGATTGGGTGGGGACAGGGAGGAATGAGCAGTTCTTC. This chain uses TRBV19 with TRBJ2-1; 9 bases are shared with TRBD1. CDR3 length: 17 residues. Germline trimming cut 0 bases from V and 7 bases from J; bases unmatched to any gene: 10. Germline values: CDR1 LNHDA, CDR2 SQIVND (reference sequence). The complete variable domain, with remaining parts taken from reference TRBV19 and TRBJ2-1, reads DGGITQSPKYLFRKEGQNVTLSCEQNLNHDAMYWYRQDPGQGLRLIYYSQIVNDFQKGDIAEGYSVSREKKESFPLTVTSAQKNPTAFYLCASSIDWVGTGRNEQFFGPGTRLTVL.

V usage is TRBV5-3 and J usage is TRBJ1-3; tentatively, D is TRBD1 (6 bases). Being an ORF, TRBV5-3 has a function that is uncertain. The CDR3 covers 14 residues. V was clipped by 10 bases and J by 4 bases, with 18 bases between them. The CDR3 sequence: CAFPRGGDGNTIYF. CDR3 coding DNA: TGTGCCTTCCCCAGGGGTGGCGACGGAAACACCATATATTTT.

The table lists this clone with a count of one. This chain links TRBV5-6 with TRBJ1-1, with D maybe TRBD1 (6 bases). The CDR3 is 14 residues long. Germline V gives CDR1 SGHDT, CDR2 YYEEEE. V was pared by 2 bases and J by 6 bases, with 14 bases between. The CDR3 region is CASSFPPGAPEAFF. In DNA, the CDR3 is TGTGCCAGCAGCTTTCCACCAGGGGCACCTGAAGCTTTCTTT.

This clone was detected only once. This sample also contains other DNA sequences that code for the same CDR3. V usage is TRBV9 and J usage is TRBJ2-7; no clear D. The CDR3 extends over 14 amino acids. Germline V CDR1 and CDR2: SGDLS, YYNGEE. Trimming removed 2 bases at V and 0 bases at J, with 9 bases between. CDR3 coding DNA: TGTGCCAGCAGCGTTGGTGGCAGCTCCTACGAGCAGTACTTC. This translates into CASSVGGSSYEQYF.

Regarding this clone: Within the sample, other DNA sequences also encode this same CDR3. This chain joins TRBV20-1 and TRBJ1-1; tentative D call: TRBD1 (6 bases). Between the trimmed V and J ends, which lost 2 bases and 8 bases, there was a span of 9 bases. Germline loops: CDR1 DFQATT, CDR2 SNEGSKA (reference sequence). The CDR3 consists of 11 residues. In DNA form, the CDR3 reads TGCAGTGCTAGAAGGGGGGCCGAAGCTTTCTTT. As protein: CSARRGAEAFF.

This chain uses TRBV2 with TRBJ1-4; D gene unclear. From germline, CDR1 is SNHLY and CDR2 FYNNEI. Trimming cost V 8 bases and J 7 bases, with 14 bases left between them. This CDR3 region has 13 residues. CDR3 in amino acids: CASENPTIEKLFF. The CDR3 region has the DNA TGTGCCAGCGAAAATCCCACGATTGAAAAACTGTTTTTT.

The chain is built from TRBV5-6 and TRBJ2-7, with 11 bases matching TRBD1. Germline CDR1 reads SGHDT; CDR2 reads YYEEEE. CDR3 length equals 14 residues. J gave up 6 bases and V 2 bases, and 4 bases lay outside the gene matches. This CDR3 reads CASSFGQGAVEQYF. The CDR3, as DNA: TGTGCCAGCAGCTTCGGACAGGGGGCAGTCGAGCAGTACTTC.

The rearrangement links TRBV6-5 to TRBJ2-7; D possibly corresponds to TRBD2 (5 bases). The germline CDR1 and CDR2 sequences are MNHEY and SVGAGI. This CDR3 has 13 amino acids. The V end was cut by 10 bases, the J end by 0 bases, with 13 bases between. As DNA, the CDR3 is TGTGCCACCACTCCCGGACTCTCCTACGAGCAGTACTTC. Encoded protein: CATTPGLSYEQYF.

The rearrangement uses TRBV5-5 and TRBJ2-1, with 7 bases fitting TRBD1. Germline CDR1 is SGHKS and CDR2 is YYEKEE (reference sequence). The CDR3 has 14 residues. The V segment lost 0 bases and the J segment 8 bases; nucleotides outside the gene matches: 5. The chain's CDR3 is CASSLGQGVDEQFF. CDR3 nucleotides: TGTGCCAGCAGCTTGGGGCAGGGGGTAGATGAGCAGTTCTTC.

The chain employs TRBV5-4 and TRBJ1-4; D perhaps matches TRBD1 (5 bases). The germline V gene has CDR1 SGHNT and CDR2 YYREEE (reference sequence). This CDR3 spans 15 amino acids. The V gene lost 0 bases and the J gene lost 8 bases, with 14 bases spanning the gap. CDR3 amino acids: CASSLGYGEGEKLFF. Here the CDR3 DNA reads TGTGCCAGCAGCTTGGGTTACGGGGAGGGGGAAAAACTGTTTTTT.

The chain uses TRBV4-2 and TRBJ2-1, with a tentative D call TRBD1 (5 bases). This CDR3 has 14 residues. V was cut by 0 bases and J by 6 bases, with 9 bases left in between. The germline CDR1 and CDR2 sequences are LGHNA and YNFKEQ. CDR3 bases: TGTGCCAGCAGCCAAGAGGCAACAGGCAATGAGCAGTTCTTC. It translates to CASSQEATGNEQFF.

This rearrangement joins TRBV7-9 to TRBJ2-3; 10 nucleotides match TRBD2. V gave up 4 bases and J gave up 0 bases; unmatched junction bases: 10. The germline V gene has CDR1 SEHNR and CDR2 FQNEAQ (reference sequence). The CDR3 has 18 residues. The CDR3 region has the DNA TGTGCCAGCAGCTCCCCGTCGAGCGGGAGGGCCAGCACAGATACGCAGTATTTT. Protein product: CASSSPSSGRASTDTQYF.

This CDR3 is CASSIGGTTEAFF. DNA of the CDR3: TGTGCCAGTAGTATTGGGGGGACCACTGAAGCTTTCTTT. V and J are TRBV19 and TRBJ1-1; TRBD1 might be the D (5 bases). This CDR3 is 13 amino acids long. From germline, CDR1 is LNHDA and CDR2 SQIVND (reference sequence). V lost 3 bases, J lost 4 bases, and 9 bases lay in between. Filled out from reference TRBV19 and TRBJ1-1, the complete variable domain reads DGGITQSPKYLFRKEGQNVTLSCEQNLNHDAMYWYRQDPGQGLRLIYYSQIVNDFQKGDIAEGYSVSREKKESFPLTVTSAQKNPTAFYLCASSIGGTTEAFFGQGTRLTVV.